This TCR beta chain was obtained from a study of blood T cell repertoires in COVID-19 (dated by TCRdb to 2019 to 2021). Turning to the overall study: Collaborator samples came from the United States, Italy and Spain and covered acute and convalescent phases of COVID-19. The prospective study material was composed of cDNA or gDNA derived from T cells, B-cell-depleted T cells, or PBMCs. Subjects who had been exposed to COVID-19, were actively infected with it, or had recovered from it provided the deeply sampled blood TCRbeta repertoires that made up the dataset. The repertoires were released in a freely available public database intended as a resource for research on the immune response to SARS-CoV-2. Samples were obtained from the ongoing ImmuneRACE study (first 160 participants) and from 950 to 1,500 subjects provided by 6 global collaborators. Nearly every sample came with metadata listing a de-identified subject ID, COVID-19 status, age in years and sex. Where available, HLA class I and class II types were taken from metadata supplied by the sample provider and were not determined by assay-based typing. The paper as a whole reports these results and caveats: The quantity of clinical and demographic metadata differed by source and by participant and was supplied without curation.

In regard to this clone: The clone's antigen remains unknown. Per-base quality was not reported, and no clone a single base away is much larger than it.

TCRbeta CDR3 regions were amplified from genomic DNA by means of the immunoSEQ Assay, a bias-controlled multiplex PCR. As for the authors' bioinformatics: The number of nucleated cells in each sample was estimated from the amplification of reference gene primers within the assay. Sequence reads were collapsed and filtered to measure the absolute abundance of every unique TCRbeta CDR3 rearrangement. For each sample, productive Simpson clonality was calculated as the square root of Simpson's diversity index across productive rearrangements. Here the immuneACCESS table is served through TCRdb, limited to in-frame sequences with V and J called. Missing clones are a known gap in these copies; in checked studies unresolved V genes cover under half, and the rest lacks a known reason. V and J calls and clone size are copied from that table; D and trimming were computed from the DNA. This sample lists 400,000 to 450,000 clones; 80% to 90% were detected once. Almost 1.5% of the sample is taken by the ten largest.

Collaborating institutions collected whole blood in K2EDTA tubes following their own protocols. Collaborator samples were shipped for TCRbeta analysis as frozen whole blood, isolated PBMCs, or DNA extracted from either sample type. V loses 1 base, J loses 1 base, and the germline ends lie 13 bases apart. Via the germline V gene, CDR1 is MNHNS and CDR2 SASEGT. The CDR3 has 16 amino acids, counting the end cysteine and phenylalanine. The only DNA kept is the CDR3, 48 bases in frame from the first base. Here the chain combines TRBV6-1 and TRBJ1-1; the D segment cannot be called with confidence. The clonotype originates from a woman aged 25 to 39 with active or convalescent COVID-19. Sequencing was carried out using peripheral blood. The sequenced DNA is TGTGCCAGCAGTGAAGGTTTTGGCCATCAGAACACTGAAGCTTTCTTT. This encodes CASSEGFGHQNTEAFF.